This TCR beta chain was identified in a study of control samples from healthy donors and cancer patients. The data were produced by immunoSEQ multiplex PCR, yet TCRdb's version contains in-frame clones alone and is incomplete. The table shows about 67,000 clones, with 80% to 90% occurring only once. V was pared by 9 bases and J by 0 bases, with 16 bases of the junction left unmatched. The CDR3 consists of 18 residues. Germline V gene data show CDR1 as MDHEN and CDR2 as SYDVKM. The receptor comes from a woman between 45 and 65 years old with head and neck cancer. Material for sequencing was PBMCs. V gene TRBV28 combines with J gene TRBJ1-5; 8 bases align to TRBD1. CDR3 nucleotides: TGTGCCAGTTCACCCAGGGACAGGTTTTACTATAGCAATCAGCCCCAGCATTTT. It specifies CASSPRDRFYYSNQPQHF.